The 21 T cell receptor beta chains below were found in one sample sequenced in a study of response to subunit inactivated influenza vaccine. TCRdb ran MiXCR on the RT-PCR reads and lists one entry per CDR3 protein. The sample shows 150,000 or so distinct CDR3 sequences, roughly 11% of them seen only once. The sequenced sample was non-naive T cells sorted from PBMCs, obtained roughly 47 days after vaccination. All receptors come from a man aged 45 to 65 who received an inactivated influenza vaccine.

This rearrangement joins TRBV10-3 to TRBJ2-3, with D unresolved. The CDR3 is 12 residues long. Germline CDR1 is ENHRY and CDR2 is SYGVKD. V shed 8 bases and J shed 0 bases, with 6 bases lying between them. CDR3: CAIARSTDTQYF. Here the CDR3 DNA reads TGTGCCATCGCACGCAGCACAGATACGCAGTATTTT.

The genes are TRBV4-1 and TRBJ2-2, with D perhaps matching TRBD1 (6 bases). The germline gives CDR1 MGHRA, CDR2 YSYEKL. CDR3 length: 13 residues. Trimming cost V 4 bases and J 6 bases, with 9 bases left between them. The CDR3 spells CASSPGVPGELFF. The CDR3 DNA sequence: TGCGCCAGCAGCCCAGGGGTCCCCGGGGAGCTGTTTTTT.

The V gene is TRBV29-1, the J gene TRBJ2-3; 10 positions agree with TRBD1. Germline CDR1 and CDR2: SQVTM and ANQGSEA. V lost 0 bases and J lost 14; bases outside the gene matches: 14. CDR3 size: 15 residues. Here the CDR3 DNA reads TGCAGCGTTGAAGATCTGGACGGCTTTTGGACAGGGGGGTATTTT. Its translation is CSVEDLDGFWTGGYF.

The chain has TRBV27 and TRBJ1-2; 9 bases align to TRBD1. This CDR3 comprises 18 residues. Trimming cost V 6 bases and J 4 bases; bases outside gene matches: 18. Per germline, CDR1 MNHEY and CDR2 SMNVEV (reference sequence). This CDR3 reads CASSPKPGTGTFFYGYTF. DNA for the CDR3: TGTGCCAGCAGCCCCAAACCCGGGACAGGGACCTTCTTCTATGGCTACACCTTC.

This CDR3 is CASSAQTGGEKLFF. CDR3 bases: TGCGCCAGCAGCGCCCAGACAGGGGGCGAAAAACTGTTTTTT. V is TRBV5-1 and J is TRBJ1-4; 10 nucleotides match TRBD1. This CDR3 comprises 14 residues. With V trimmed by 4 bases and J by 8 bases, 5 bases remained unmatched. Germline loops: CDR1 SGHRS, CDR2 YFSETQ.

This clonotype was seen more than once but under ten times. The chain carries TRBV6-2 or TRBV6-3 and TRBJ2-1, with 9 bases fitting TRBD2. Germline V lookup: CDR1 MNHEY, CDR2 SVGEGT. V lost 6 bases, J lost 7 bases, and 7 bases stayed unmatched. The CDR3 loop spans 14 amino acids. For the CDR3, the DNA is TGTGCCAGCAGACTGACTAGCGGAGGTAATGAGCAGTTCTTC. Protein sequence: CASRLTSGGNEQFF.

The rearrangement joins TRBV5-1 to TRBJ1-2, with TRBD1 identical over 7 bases. CDR3 length: 15 residues. The V gene's germline CDR1 is SGHRS and CDR2 YFSETQ. Trimming took 4 bases from V and 3 from J; bases not matched to a gene: 9. CDR3: CASSARDRSYYGYTF. CDR3 nucleotides: TGCGCCAGCAGCGCCCGGGACAGATCCTACTATGGCTACACCTTC. Full variable domain (rest looked up from reference TRBV5-1 and TRBJ1-2): KAGVTQTPRYLIKTRGQQVTLSCSPISGHRSVSWYQQTPGQGLQFLFEYFSETQRNKGNFPGRFSGRQFSNSRSEMNVSTLELGDSALYLCASSARDRSYYGYTFGSGTRLTVV.

This chain uses TRBV28 with TRBJ1-6; D gene uncertain. The CDR3 has 15 amino acids. Germline V gives CDR1 MDHEN, CDR2 SYDVKM. Trimming cost V 3 bases and J 9 bases, with 15 bases left between them. As DNA, the CDR3 is TGTGCCAGCAGTTTCGACGATCGGGTGATTTCACCCCTCCACTTT. The encoded protein is CASSFDDRVISPLHF. Full variable domain (missing parts from reference TRBV28 and TRBJ1-6): DVKVTQSSRYLVKRTGEKVFLECVQDMDHENMFWYRQDPGLGLRLIYFSYDVKMKEKGDIPEGYSVSREKKERFSLILESASTNQTSMYLCASSFDDRVISPLHFGNGTRLTVT.

The sample holds many counts of this clonotype. The chain uses TRBV5-1 and TRBJ2-7, with a tentative D call TRBD2 (6 bases). Trimming removed 0 bases at V and 1 base at J, with 14 bases between. Germline loops: CDR1 SGHRS, CDR2 YFSETQ. This CDR3 has 16 residues. The CDR3 reads CASSLAVGAGSYEQYF. The CDR3 DNA reads as TGCGCCAGCAGCTTGGCTGTGGGCGCGGGGTCCTACGAGCAGTACTTC.

This clonotype showed up many times. J is TRBJ2-1 and V is TRBV11-2; 8 nucleotides align to TRBD2. With V trimmed by 4 bases and J by 10 bases, 3 bases remained unmatched. The CDR3 spans 12 residues. Germline CDR1 is SGHAT and CDR2 is FQNNGV. CDR3 residues: CASSSRGGEQFF. DNA of the CDR3: TGTGCCAGCAGCTCCCGGGGGGGAGAGCAGTTCTTC. Supplemented by reference TRBV11-2 and TRBJ2-1, the full variable domain reads EAGVAQSPRYKIIEKRQSVAFWCNPISGHATLYWYQQILGQGPKLLIQFQNNGVVDDSQLPKDRFSAERLKGVDSTLKIQPAKLEDSAVYLCASSSRGGEQFFGPGTRLTVL.

The rearrangement joins TRBV5-1 to TRBJ2-3; D possibly corresponds to TRBD2 (6 bases). V was trimmed by 9 bases and J by 6 bases, leaving 20 bases between them. The CDR3 spans 14 residues. The germline CDR1 and CDR2 sequences are SGHRS and YFSETQ. CDR3 nucleotides: TGCGCCACCAGAAGACTATCGGGGGTCGATACGCAGTATTTT. Its protein product is CATRRLSGVDTQYF.

This clonotype was counted between two and nine times. The chain employs TRBV15 and TRBJ1-2; no clear D. The CDR3 consists of 14 residues. V gave up 6 bases and J gave up 2 bases, with 13 bases separating them. Germline V lookup: CDR1 LNHNV, CDR2 YYDKDF (reference sequence). CDR3 in amino acids: CATRDLAGNYGYTF. Here the CDR3 DNA reads TGTGCCACCAGAGATTTAGCGGGAAACTATGGCTACACCTTC. Filled out from reference TRBV15 and TRBJ1-2, the complete variable domain reads DAMVIQNPRYQVTQFGKPVTLSCSQTLNHNVMYWYQQKSSQAPKLLFHYYDKDFNNEADTPDNFQSRRPNTSFCFLDIRSPGLGDTAMYLCATRDLAGNYGYTFGSGTRLTVV.

CDR3 sequence: CASSLLGGDGYTF. DNA for the CDR3: TGTGCCAGCAGCTTGTTAGGCGGAGATGGCTACACCTTC. The chain carries TRBV5-4 and TRBJ1-2; no clear D gene. Germline-derived CDR1 and CDR2 are SGHNT and YYREEE (reference sequence). The CDR3 contains 13 residues. V was shortened by 1 base and J by 6 bases, with 10 bases between the two germline ends.

This clonotype was recorded many times. The gene calls are TRBV2 and TRBJ1-3; tentatively, D is TRBD1 (6 bases). Germline V lookup: CDR1 SNHLY, CDR2 FYNNEI. This CDR3 has 15 residues. V lost 6 bases and J lost 0, with 12 bases in between. CDR3 DNA sequence: TGTGCCAGCAGCGACAGGATCTTCTCTGGAAACACCATATATTTT. It is translated as CASSDRIFSGNTIYF.

Ten or more counts support this clonotype. V gene TRBV12-3 or TRBV12-4 combines with J gene TRBJ1-6; D gene uncertain. Trimming shortened V by 4 bases and J by 0 bases, and 4 bases separated the two germline ends. The CDR3 spans 14 residues. This chain's CDR3 is CASSWSSYNSPLHF. The CDR3 nucleotides read TGTGCCAGCAGTTGGAGCTCCTATAATTCACCCCTCCACTTT.

This clonotype occurred a few times. The CDR3 DNA reads TGTGCCAGCAGCCCACCCCGGAGAGCGGGAGGAGTCGAGCAGTACTTC. It specifies CASSPPRRAGGVEQYF. V is TRBV6-1 and J is TRBJ2-7; 9 positions agree with TRBD2. CDR1 is MNHNS and CDR2 is SASEGT in the germline V gene. After removal of 6 bases from V and 6 bases from J, the junction contained 15 bases not matched to a gene. CDR3 size: 16 residues.

The CDR3 protein is CASSQGGAPNNEQFF. The CDR3 DNA reads as TGTGCCAGCAGCCAAGGAGGGGCCCCGAACAATGAGCAGTTCTTC. The rearrangement joins TRBV4-2 to TRBJ2-1; D may match TRBD1 or TRBD2 (5 bases each). The CDR3 consists of 15 residues. Trimming took off 1 base at V and 5 bases at J, with 12 bases between the two ends. Germline V CDR1 and CDR2: LGHNA, YNFKEQ.

There are a few counts of this clonotype. J is TRBJ2-7 and V is TRBV7-2, with D unclear. The V end was cut by 10 bases, the J end by 0 bases, with 16 bases between. Germline V gives CDR1 SGHTA, CDR2 FQGNSA. The CDR3 runs to 14 residues. The CDR3 is CAIQDLILSYEQYF. The CDR3 bases are TGTGCCATCCAGGACCTGATCCTCTCCTACGAGCAGTACTTC.

This clonotype has only a few counts. CDR3 sequence: CASSRGGAVDTQYF. As DNA, the CDR3 is TGCGCCAGCAGCCGAGGGGGGGCCGTAGATACGCAGTATTTT. The rearrangement uses TRBV4-3 and TRBJ2-3; possible D gene TRBD2, 7 bases. V gave up 4 bases and J gave up 5 bases, with 13 bases separating them. The germline V gene encodes CDR1 LGHNA and CDR2 YSLEER. The CDR3 is 14 residues long.

The rearrangement joins TRBV7-2 to TRBJ1-6, with TRBD1 matching over 9 bases. J was trimmed by 7 bases and V by 4 bases; bases with no gene match: 5. The germline CDR1 and CDR2 sequences are SGHTA and FQGNSA. The CDR3 loop spans 15 amino acids. The CDR3 bases are TGTGCCAGCAGCTACACAGGGGGCAAGAATTCACCCCTCCACTTT. As protein: CASSYTGGKNSPLHF.

This clonotype was found many times. The rearrangement links TRBV7-9 to TRBJ2-5; D may match TRBD1 or TRBD2 (5 bases each). Trimming stripped 5 bases from V and 7 bases from J, with 11 bases between. The CDR3 runs 12 residues. The germline gives CDR1 SEHNR, CDR2 FQNEAQ (reference sequence). The CDR3 reads CASSPVGVTQYF. The CDR3 nucleotides are TGTGCCAGCAGCCCGGTGGGGGTGACCCAGTACTTC.